This T cell receptor beta chain was sequenced for a study of blood T cell repertoires in COVID-19. V lost 0 bases to trimming and J lost 2 bases, with 14 bases between them. The germline CDR1 and CDR2 sequences are LGHDT and YNNKEL (reference sequence). This CDR3 has 17 residues. Clones were sequenced by immunoSEQ multiplex PCR, and TCRdb holds only the in-frame ones, with some missing. The table shows about 260,000 clones, with under 90% occurring only once. The rearrangement links TRBV3-1 (or the pseudogene TRBV3-2) to TRBJ1-3; D is uncertain. The clonotype originates from a man aged 25-45 years with acute COVID-19. Sequencing was carried out using PBMCs or T cells enriched from blood (not recorded which). The CDR3 coding sequence is TGTGCCAGCAGCCAAGATAGGTCGCGGCTTCCTGGAAACACCATATATTTT. Translating it yields CASSQDRSRLPGNTIYF.